Listed below are T cell receptor beta chains from one sample, sequenced in a study of cytomegalovirus exposure and HLA in healthy donors. The repertoire was sequenced with immunoSEQ multiplex PCR; TCRdb's copy has only in-frame clones and lacks some. This repertoire shows about 85,000 clones, around four fifths found once; its top ten account for about 1.9%. The sample taken for sequencing was PBMCs. All receptors derive from a boy between 10 and 17 years old in good health and CMV-seronegative. Both conserved end residues are part of each CDR3. A D gene is named only where the DNA matches it firmly. Expanded clones are given a class, and other clones once, few, many or no size at all.

D gene	V gene	clone size	J gene	CDR3 protein	CDR3 DNA
.	TRBV9	.	TRBJ1-6	CASSSPGGDRTVYNSPLHF	TGTGCCAGCAGCTCGCCTGGAGGTGACAGGACGGTTTATAATTCACCCCTCCACTTT
.	TRBV5-1	.	TRBJ1-1	CASSAGHMNTEAFF	TGCGCCAGCAGCGCAGGACACATGAACACTGAAGCTTTCTTT
TRBD1	TRBV10-2	.	TRBJ1-2	CASSTDRNGYTF	TGCGCCAGCAGTACGGACAGGAATGGCTACACCTTC
.	TRBV29-1	.	TRBJ2-7	CSVDGTRSSYEQYF	TGCAGCGTTGATGGGACAAGGAGCTCCTACGAGCAGTACTTC
TRBD1	TRBV2	.	TRBJ1-2	CASKHPTTGGTGYGYTF	TGTGCCAGCAAACACCCAACCACAGGCGGGACAGGGTATGGCTACACCTTC
.	TRBV30	few	TRBJ2-7	CAWSGLGGYEQYF	TGTGCCTGGAGTGGTCTAGGGGGCTACGAGCAGTACTTC
.	TRBV7-2	.	TRBJ1-1	CASSSQVEAFF	TGTGCCAGCAGCAGTCAGGTTGAAGCTTTCTTT
.	TRBV25-1	.	TRBJ2-1	CASWDTSSYNEQFF	TGTGCCAGTTGGGACACCAGCTCCTACAATGAGCAGTTCTTC
.	TRBV2	.	TRBJ1-5	CASSKEAVSNQPQHF	TGTGCCAGCAGTAAGGAGGCAGTTAGCAATCAGCCCCAGCATTTT
.	TRBV28	.	TRBJ1-1	CASSLSFGNSLNTEAFF	TGTGCCAGCAGTTTATCCTTCGGGAATAGTTTGAACACTGAAGCTTTCTTT
.	TRBV28	.	TRBJ1-5	CASSFPGNQPQHF	TGTGCCAGCAGTTTCCCGGGGAATCAGCCCCAGCATTTT
TRBD2	TRBV27	.	TRBJ2-7	CASSLGGSFYEQYF	TGTGCCAGCAGTTTGGGCGGGAGCTTCTACGAGCAGTACTTC
.	TRBV6-5	.	TRBJ2-7	CASSPKGGETYEQYF	TGTGCCAGCAGTCCTAAAGGGGGGGAGACCTACGAGCAGTACTTC
TRBD1	TRBV11-2	.	TRBJ2-7	CASSRSGTAYEQYF	TGTGCCAGCAGCCGATCCGGGACAGCTTACGAGCAGTACTTC
.	TRBV7-9	few	TRBJ2-7	CASRSRVDYEQYF	TGTGCCAGCAGATCGAGGGTCGACTACGAGCAGTACTTC
.	TRBV10-2	.	TRBJ2-1	CASSESASSYNEQFF	TGCGCCAGCAGTGAGTCAGCGTCCTCCTACAATGAGCAGTTCTTC
.	TRBV6-5	.	TRBJ2-1	CASRSTAYNEQFF	TGTGCCAGCAGAAGCACAGCCTACAATGAGCAGTTCTTC
TRBD2	TRBV28	.	TRBJ2-7	CASSRTSGLYEQYF	TGTGCCAGCAGTCGGACTAGCGGGCTCTACGAGCAGTACTTC
TRBD2	TRBV7-8	.	TRBJ2-7	CASSSRLAGGPEEQYF	TGTGCCAGCAGCTCCCGACTAGCGGGAGGGCCGGAGGAGCAGTACTTC
.	TRBV7-9	.	TRBJ1-5	CASSFEENQPQHF	TGTGCCAGCAGCTTTGAGGAGAATCAGCCCCAGCATTTT
.	TRBV19	.	TRBJ1-5	CASRTTAYSNQPQHF	TGTGCCAGTAGGACGACAGCCTATAGCAATCAGCCCCAGCATTTT
TRBD1	TRBV29-1	.	TRBJ2-7	CSVGTAYEQYF	TGCAGCGTGGGGACAGCCTACGAGCAGTACTTC
.	TRBV19	.	TRBJ2-5	CASSIAPETQYF	TGTGCCAGTAGTATAGCCCCGGAGACCCAGTACTTC
.	TRBV5-1	.	TRBJ1-2	CASSSSDKRSGYTF	TGCGCCAGCAGCTCTTCGGACAAGAGGTCTGGCTACACCTTC
.	TRBV6-5	.	TRBJ1-5	CASQKTASNQPQHF	TGTGCCAGCCAAAAGACAGCTAGCAATCAGCCCCAGCATTTT
.	TRBV29-1	.	TRBJ1-2	CSVDHAGTTGYTF	TGCAGCGTTGATCACGCAGGGACTACAGGCTACACCTTC
.	TRBV30	.	TRBJ1-2	CAFVDRPSYGYTF	TGTGCCTTCGTCGACAGACCTTCCTATGGCTACACCTTC
.	TRBV28	.	TRBJ1-1	CASSPQMNTEAFF	TGTGCCAGCAGCCCCCAGATGAACACTGAAGCTTTCTTT
.	TRBV13	few	TRBJ2-7	CASSTRTAAAYEQYF	TGTGCCAGCAGCACTCGAACAGCCGCCGCCTACGAGCAGTACTTC
TRBD1	TRBV4-2	once	TRBJ1-5	CASSQPVSGTGHQPQHF	TGTGCCAGCAGCCAACCGGTATCCGGGACAGGGCATCAGCCCCAGCATTTT